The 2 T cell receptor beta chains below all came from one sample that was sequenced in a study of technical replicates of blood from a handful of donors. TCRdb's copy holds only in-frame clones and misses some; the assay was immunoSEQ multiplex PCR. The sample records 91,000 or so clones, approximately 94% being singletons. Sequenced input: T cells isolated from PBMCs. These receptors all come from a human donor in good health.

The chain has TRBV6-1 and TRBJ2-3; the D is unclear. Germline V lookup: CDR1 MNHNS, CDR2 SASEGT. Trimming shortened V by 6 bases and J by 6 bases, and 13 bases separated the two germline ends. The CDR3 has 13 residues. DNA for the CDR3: TGTGCCAGCAGCCTCCTCTTTATGGATACGCAGTATTTT. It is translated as CASSLLFMDTQYF.

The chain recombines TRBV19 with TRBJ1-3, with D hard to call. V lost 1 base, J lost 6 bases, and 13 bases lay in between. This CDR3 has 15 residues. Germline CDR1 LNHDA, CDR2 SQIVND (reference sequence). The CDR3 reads CASSIGAQISNTIYF. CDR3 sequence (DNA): TGTGCCAGTAGTATAGGGGCACAGATTTCAAACACCATATATTTT. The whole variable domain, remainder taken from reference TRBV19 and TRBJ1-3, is DGGITQSPKYLFRKEGQNVTLSCEQNLNHDAMYWYRQDPGQGLRLIYYSQIVNDFQKGDIAEGYSVSREKKESFPLTVTSAQKNPTAFYLCASSIGAQISNTIYFGEGSWLTVV.